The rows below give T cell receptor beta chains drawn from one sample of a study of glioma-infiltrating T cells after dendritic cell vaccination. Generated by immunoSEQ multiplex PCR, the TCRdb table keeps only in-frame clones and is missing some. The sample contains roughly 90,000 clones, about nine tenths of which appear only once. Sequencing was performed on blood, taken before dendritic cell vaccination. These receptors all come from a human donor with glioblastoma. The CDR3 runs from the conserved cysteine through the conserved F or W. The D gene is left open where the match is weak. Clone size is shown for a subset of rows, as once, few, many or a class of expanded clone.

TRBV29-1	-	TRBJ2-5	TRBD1	TGCAGCGTATATGATACCGGGACAGGAAAGACCCAGTACTTC	CSVYDTGTGKTQYF
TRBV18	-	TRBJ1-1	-	TGTGCCAGCTCACTCTCCGCGCGGTCGAACACTGAAGCTTTCTTT	CASSLSARSNTEAFF
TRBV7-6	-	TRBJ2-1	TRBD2	TGTGCCAGCACTTCTCTGGCGGGGGGCGGGTACAATGAGCAGTTCTTC	CASTSLAGGGYNEQFF
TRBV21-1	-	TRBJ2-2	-	TGTGCCAGCAGCAAAATGAAGGTAGGAGCGGGAGGCCGGAACACCGGGGAGCTGTTTTTT	CASSKMKVGAGGRNTGELFF
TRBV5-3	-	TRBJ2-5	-	TGTGCCAGAAGCTTGGACCAGGTTGTTCACCAAGAGACCCAGTACTTC	CARSLDQVVHQETQYF
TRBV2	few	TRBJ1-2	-	TGTGCCAGCAGTGTGGACAAGAACTATGGCTACACCTTC	CASSVDKNYGYTF
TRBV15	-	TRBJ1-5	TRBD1	TGTGCCACCAGCTATGACAGGGACCATCAGCCCCAGCATTTT	CATSYDRDHQPQHF
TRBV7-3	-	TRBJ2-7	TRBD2	TGTGCCAGCAGCGCTAGCGGGGGAACCTACGAGCAGTACTTC	CASSASGGTYEQYF
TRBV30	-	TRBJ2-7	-	TGTGCCTGGAGTGTGGGTAGCAGGGTAGACGAGCAGTACTTC	CAWSVGSRVDEQYF
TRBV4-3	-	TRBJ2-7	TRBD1	TGCGCCAGCAGCCAGGGACAGGAGACCCACTACGAGCAGTACTTC	CASSQGQETHYEQYF
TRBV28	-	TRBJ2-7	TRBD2	TGTGCCAGCAGTTTAGAACCGGGAGGGGCTTACGAGCAGTACTTC	CASSLEPGGAYEQYF
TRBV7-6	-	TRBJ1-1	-	TGTGCCAGCAGCTTAGGAGGTTCGGGGTTGACTGAAGCTTTCTTT	CASSLGGSGLTEAFF
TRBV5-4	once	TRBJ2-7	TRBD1	TGTGCCAGCAGCTTGAACAGGGGCCCTTACGAGCAGTACTTC	CASSLNRGPYEQYF
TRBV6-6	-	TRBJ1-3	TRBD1	TGTGCCAGCTCTCCGACAGGGATTGGGAACACCATATATTTT	CASSPTGIGNTIYF
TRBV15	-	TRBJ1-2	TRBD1	TGTGCCACCAGCAAAAGACAGGGGGGTAACTATGGCTACACCTTC	CATSKRQGGNYGYTF
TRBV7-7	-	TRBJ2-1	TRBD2	TGTGCCAGCAGCTTGGCCGGCGGGGGGGCCTTTGAGCAGTTCTTC	CASSLAGGGAFEQFF
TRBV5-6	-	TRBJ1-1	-	TGTGCCAGCAGCTTGGGGACAGCCACTGAAGCTTTCTTT	CASSLGTATEAFF
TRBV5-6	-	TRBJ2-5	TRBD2	TGTGCCAGCAGCCGGGGGGGGGAGACCCAGTACTTC	CASSRGGETQYF
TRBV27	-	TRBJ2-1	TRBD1	TGTGCCAGCAGGGGACAGGCGGGGTACAATGAGCAGTTCTTC	CASRGQAGYNEQFF
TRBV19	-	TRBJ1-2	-	TGTGCCAGTAGCCACAGGTCCAGTAATGGCTACACCTTC	CASSHRSSNGYTF
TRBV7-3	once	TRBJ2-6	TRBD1	TGTGCCAGCAGCTTAGTAGGGACAGGGAGCATCTCTGGGGCCAACGTCCTGACTTTC	CASSLVGTGSISGANVLTF
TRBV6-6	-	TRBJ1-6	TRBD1	TGTGCCAGCAGTTACTCCGGGACAGATAATTCACCCCTCCACTTT	CASSYSGTDNSPLHF
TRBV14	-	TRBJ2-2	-	TGTGCCAGCAGCCCAGGGGTCTTCGGGGAGCTGTTTTTT	CASSPGVFGELFF
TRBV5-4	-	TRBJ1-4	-	TGTGCCAGCAGCCAAAAAGGGGGTGAAACTAATGAAAAACTGTTTTTT	CASSQKGGETNEKLFF
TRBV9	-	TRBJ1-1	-	TGTGCCAGCAGCCCAGGGAGGGGGAACACTGAAGCTTTCTTT	CASSPGRGNTEAFF
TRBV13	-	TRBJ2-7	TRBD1	TGTGCCAGCAGCTTACGGGGGACAGGGTGGGAGCAGTACTTC	CASSLRGTGWEQYF
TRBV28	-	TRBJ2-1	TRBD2	TGTGCCAGCAGTTTATCCACTGGACTAGGGAGCTCCTACAATGAGCAGTTCTTC	CASSLSTGLGSSYNEQFF